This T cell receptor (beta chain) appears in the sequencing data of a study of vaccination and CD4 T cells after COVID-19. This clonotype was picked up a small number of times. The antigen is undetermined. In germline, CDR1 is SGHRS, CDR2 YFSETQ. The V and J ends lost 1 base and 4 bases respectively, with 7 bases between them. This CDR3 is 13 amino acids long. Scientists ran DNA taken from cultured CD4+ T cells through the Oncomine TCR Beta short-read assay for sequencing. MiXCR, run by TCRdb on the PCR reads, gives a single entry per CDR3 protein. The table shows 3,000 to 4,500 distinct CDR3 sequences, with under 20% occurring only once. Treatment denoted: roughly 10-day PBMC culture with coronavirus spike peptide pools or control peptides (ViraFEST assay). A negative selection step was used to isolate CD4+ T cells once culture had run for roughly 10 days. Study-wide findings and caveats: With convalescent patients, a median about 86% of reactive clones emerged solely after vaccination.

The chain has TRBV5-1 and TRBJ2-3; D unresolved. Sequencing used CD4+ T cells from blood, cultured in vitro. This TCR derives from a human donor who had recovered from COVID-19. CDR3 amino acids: CASSLRESDTQYF. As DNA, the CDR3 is TGCGCCAGCAGCTTGAGAGAATCAGATACGCAGTATTTT.